The 21 T cell receptor beta chains below all came from one sample that was sequenced in a study of shared clonotypes between healthy human individuals. This table comes from immunoSEQ multiplex PCR, and its TCRdb copy is limited to in-frame clones, with some not included. The data hold some 530,000 clones, with around four fifths observed a single time. Sequencing input: PBMCs. The receptors were sampled from a woman between 40 and 55 years old in good health. Some clones in this sample may be carry-over from other donors' samples.

CDR3 DNA sequence: TGTGCCAGCAGCTCGAGGCAGGCTAGCGGGAGAGGTAGAGATACGCAGTATTTT. Encoded protein: CASSSRQASGRGRDTQYF. The V and J genes are TRBV7-8 and TRBJ2-3, with TRBD2 matching over 10 bases. The CDR3 length is 18 residues. The V and J ends lost 4 bases and 5 bases, in that order; junction bases with no gene match: 15. Germline assignment: CDR1 SGHVS and CDR2 FQNEAQ.

Worth noting for this clone: A far larger clone is only one base removed, so a read error is likely. The chain employs TRBV28 and TRBJ1-1, with D perhaps matching TRBD1 (5 bases). The V end was cut by 8 bases, the J end by 1 base, with 11 bases between. Germline CDR1 and CDR2: MDHEN and SYDVKM. This CDR3 is built from 13 residues. CDR3 region: CASGGRSNTEAFF. The CDR3 coding sequence is TGTGCCAGCGGGGGACGGTCGAACACTGAAGCTTTCTTT. Full variable domain (outside the CDR3, taken from reference TRBV28 and TRBJ1-1): DVKVTQSSRYLVKRTGEKVFLECVQDMDHENMFWYRQDPGLGLRLIYFSYDVKMKEKGDIPEGYSVSREKKERFSLILESASTNQTSMYLCASGGRSNTEAFFGQGTRLTVV.

This rearrangement joins TRBV5-4 to TRBJ2-5, with unresolved D. Trimming cost V 4 bases and J 0 bases, with 16 bases left between them. Germline V CDR1 and CDR2: SGHNT, YYREEE (reference sequence). The CDR3 is made up of 16 amino acids. The CDR3 coding sequence is TGTGCCAGCAGCACGGTGGTCTCTGGGTACCAAGAGACCCAGTACTTC. Translating gives CASSTVVSGYQETQYF. The complete variable domain, with remaining parts taken from reference TRBV5-4 and TRBJ2-5, reads ETGVTQSPTHLIKTRGQQVTLRCSSQSGHNTVSWYQQALGQGPQFIFQYYREEENGRGNFPPRFSGLQFPNYSSELNVNALELDDSALYLCASSTVVSGYQETQYFGPGTRLLVL.

This chain links TRBV6-7 with TRBJ2-6; TRBD1 agrees at 8 bases. TRBV6-7 falls under the ORF class, with uncertain function. The CDR3 length is 22 residues. V was clipped by 0 bases and J by 1 base; unmatched bases: 17. DNA for the CDR3: TGTGCCAGCAGTTACTCCCATAGCTGCCGCGGACAGGGAGTATCTGGGGCCAACGTCCTGACTTTC. It specifies CASSYSHSCRGQGVSGANVLTF.

Turning to this clone: An end of the junction differs from the germline gene, which may be a read error. V gene TRBV11-2 combines with J gene TRBJ2-2; D possibly corresponds to TRBD2 (7 bases). This CDR3 is built from 14 residues. Looked up from germline, CDR1 is SGHAT and CDR2 is FQNNGV. The CDR3 protein is CACSSQGGAGELFF. The DNA for the CDR3 is TGTGCCTGCAGCTCCCAAGGGGGGGCCGGGGAGCTGTTTTTT.

J is TRBJ2-7 and V is TRBV5-1, with 10 bases that match TRBD1. Trimming took 6 bases from V and 5 from J; bases not matched to a gene: 8. Germline CDR1 and CDR2: SGHRS and YFSETQ. The CDR3 is 14 residues long. The DNA of the CDR3 is TGCGCCAGCACCAAACGGACAGGGGGGGACGAGCAGTACTTC. Amino acid sequence: CASTKRTGGDEQYF.

The gene calls are TRBV5-1 and TRBJ2-2; 8 bases are shared with TRBD1. The CDR3 is 14 amino acids. The J segment lost 5 bases and the V segment lost 4 bases, leaving 4 bases of the junction unmatched. Looked up from germline, CDR1 is SGHRS and CDR2 is YFSETQ. CDR3 coding DNA: TGCGCCAGCAGCGGACAGGGCGGAACCGGGGAGCTGTTTTTT. Translated: CASSGQGGTGELFF.

This clone was counted a few times. The CDR3 here is CATSTGLAGTQETQYF. CDR3 DNA: TGTGCCACCAGCACTGGACTAGCGGGCACCCAAGAGACCCAGTACTTC. The chain is built from TRBV15 and TRBJ2-5, with TRBD2 matching 11 bases. V trimming: 4 bases; J trimming: 1 base; junction bases outside the gene matches: 5. This CDR3 spans 16 amino acids. The germline V gene has CDR1 LNHNV and CDR2 YYDKDF (reference sequence).

V gene TRBV6-1 combines with J gene TRBJ2-1; D remains ambiguous. From germline, CDR1 is MNHNS and CDR2 SASEGT. There are 12 residues in the CDR3. In DNA form, the CDR3 reads TGTGCTTCAGTCAGCTCCTACAATGAGCAGTTCTTC. This encodes CASVSSYNEQFF.

The chain carries TRBV6-4 and TRBJ1-1, with D unresolved. Trimming took 5 bases from V and 2 from J, leaving 9 bases between them. This CDR3 has 13 amino acids. The germline V gene encodes CDR1 MRHNA and CDR2 SNTAGT. The CDR3 sequence: CASSYTDNTEAFF. CDR3 sequence (DNA): TGTGCCAGCAGTTACACAGACAACACTGAAGCTTTCTTT.

This clone occurred many times. J is TRBJ2-2 and V is TRBV11-2, with 10 bases aligning to TRBD2. Trimming cost V 1 base and J 6 bases; bases outside gene matches: 2. The CDR3 consists of 15 residues. CDR1 and CDR2 from the germline V gene are SGHAT and FQNNGV. For the CDR3, the DNA is TGTGCCAGCAGCTTAGTACTAGCGGGACCCGGGGAGCTGTTTTTT. It encodes CASSLVLAGPGELFF.

V is TRBV7-2 and J is TRBJ1-2; 9 bases map to TRBD1. CDR3 length: 15 residues. With V trimmed by 5 bases and J by 3 bases, 7 bases remained unmatched. Germline V CDR1 and CDR2: SGHTA, FQGNSA. The CDR3, as DNA: TGTGCCAGCAGCCCCCTGCGGACAGGGGACTATGGCTACACCTTC. Its translation: CASSPLRTGDYGYTF.

This clone was seen only once. In DNA form, the CDR3 reads TGTGCCAGCAGTTACTCGTGGGGACGACCGGGAGGCGAGCAGTACTTC. This encodes CASSYSWGRPGGEQYF. The genes are TRBV6-6 and TRBJ2-7; 7 nucleotides match TRBD2. V lost 0 bases to trimming and J lost 6 bases; unmatched junction nucleotides: 11. The CDR3 runs to 16 residues. Looked up from germline, CDR1 is MNHNY and CDR2 is SVGAGI (reference sequence).

This clone has a single count. J is TRBJ2-4 and V is TRBV6-5; no clear D. Germline CDR1 is MNHEY and CDR2 is SVGAGI. V lost 10 bases to trimming and J lost 0 bases, with 13 bases between them. The CDR3 consists of 14 residues. The CDR3 DNA reads as TGTGCCACCCACACTAAGCTAGCCAAAAACATTCAGTACTTC. It encodes CATHTKLAKNIQYF.

In its sample, this clone was seen once. The J gene is TRBJ2-5, the V gene TRBV5-1; D not resolved. Per germline, CDR1 SGHRS and CDR2 YFSETQ. V lost 4 bases to trimming and J lost 3 bases, with 13 bases between them. The CDR3 length is 14 residues. The CDR3 bases are TGCGCCAGCAGCATTGGAAATTCGGAAGAGACCCAGTACTTC. Translated: CASSIGNSEETQYF.

This clone was picked up a small number of times. V is TRBV30 and J is TRBJ1-2; D might be TRBD1 (6 bases). CDR1 GTSNPN and CDR2 SVGIG come from the germline V gene (reference sequence). This CDR3 is 14 amino acids long. Trimming left V 4 bases short and J 8 bases short, with 20 bases between. In nucleotides, the CDR3 is TGTGCCTGGAAGGAGGGGGGCTCGGTACGGGGCTACACCTTC. Encoded protein: CAWKEGGSVRGYTF.

The chain joins TRBV5-6 to TRBJ1-2, with 7 bases matching TRBD1. Germline V lookup: CDR1 SGHDT, CDR2 YYEEEE. J was trimmed by 8 bases and V by 4 bases; bases with no gene match: 2. CDR3 size: 11 residues. CDR3 loop: CASSIRGGYTF. CDR3 sequence (DNA): TGTGCCAGCAGCATCAGGGGGGGCTACACCTTC.

The chain employs TRBV7-2 and TRBJ2-7; possible D gene TRBD2, 6 bases. V lost 5 bases to trimming and J lost 3 bases, with 11 bases between them. The CDR3 covers 13 residues. Germline values: CDR1 SGHTA, CDR2 FQGNSA. CDR3: CASSGSGYYEQYF. CDR3 DNA sequence: TGTGCCAGCAGCGGCAGCGGGTACTACGAGCAGTACTTC. The full variable domain, its missing parts supplied by reference TRBV7-2 and TRBJ2-7, is GAGVSQSPSNKVTEKGKDVELRCDPISGHTALYWYRQSLGQGLEFLIYFQGNSAPDKSGLPSDRFSAERTGGSVSTLTIQRTQQEDSAVYLCASSGSGYYEQYFGPGTRLTVT.

The gene calls are TRBV28 and TRBJ2-3; D perhaps matches TRBD2 (6 bases). The CDR3 contains 14 residues. Trimming took off 8 bases at V and 6 bases at J, with 18 bases between the two ends. Germline V gene lookup returns CDR1 MDHEN and CDR2 SYDVKM. This CDR3 reads CASGGRGNLDTQYF. CDR3 DNA: TGTGCCAGCGGGGGGAGAGGAAACTTGGATACGCAGTATTTT. Based on the CDR3 plus reference TRBV28 and TRBJ2-3, the full variable domain is DVKVTQSSRYLVKRTGEKVFLECVQDMDHENMFWYRQDPGLGLRLIYFSYDVKMKEKGDIPEGYSVSREKKERFSLILESASTNQTSMYLCASGGRGNLDTQYFGPGTRLTVL.

This clone has a single count. The V and J genes are TRBV7-8 and TRBJ2-7; a possible D gene is TRBD1 (6 bases). There are 13 residues in the CDR3. V was shortened by 3 bases and J by 5 bases, with 11 bases between the two germline ends. CDR1 SGHVS and CDR2 FQNEAQ come from the germline V gene. CDR3 sequence reads: CASSFTDSNEQYF. CDR3 nucleotides: TGTGCCAGCAGCTTTACGGACAGCAACGAGCAGTACTTC.

This clone was counted once. This rearrangement joins TRBV7-8 to TRBJ1-1, with a possible D match to TRBD1 (5 bases). V gave up 1 base and J gave up 8 bases, with 11 bases separating them. CDR1 and CDR2 from the germline V gene are SGHVS and FQNEAQ. CDR3 size: 13 residues. The CDR3, as DNA: TGTGCCAGCAGCTTAGGGCAGGGACTAGAAGCTTTCTTT. This codes for CASSLGQGLEAFF.